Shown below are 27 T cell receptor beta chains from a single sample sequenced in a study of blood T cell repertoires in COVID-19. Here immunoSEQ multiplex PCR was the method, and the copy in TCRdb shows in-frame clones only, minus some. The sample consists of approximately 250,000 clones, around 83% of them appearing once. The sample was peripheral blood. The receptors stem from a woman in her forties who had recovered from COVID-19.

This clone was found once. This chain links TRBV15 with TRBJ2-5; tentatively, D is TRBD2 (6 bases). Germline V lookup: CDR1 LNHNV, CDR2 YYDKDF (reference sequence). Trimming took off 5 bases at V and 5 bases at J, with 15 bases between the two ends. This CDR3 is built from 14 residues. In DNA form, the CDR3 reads TGTGCCACCAGCCTCGTCGGGGGAGGTGAGACCCAGTACTTC. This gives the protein CATSLVGGGETQYF.

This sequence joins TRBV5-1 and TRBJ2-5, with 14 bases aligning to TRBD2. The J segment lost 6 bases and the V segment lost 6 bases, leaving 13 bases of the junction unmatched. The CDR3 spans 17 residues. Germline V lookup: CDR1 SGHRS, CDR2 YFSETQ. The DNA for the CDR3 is TGCGCCAGCACCTTAGGACTAGCGGGGGGACCGTATCAGACCCAGTACTTC. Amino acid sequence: CASTLGLAGGPYQTQYF.

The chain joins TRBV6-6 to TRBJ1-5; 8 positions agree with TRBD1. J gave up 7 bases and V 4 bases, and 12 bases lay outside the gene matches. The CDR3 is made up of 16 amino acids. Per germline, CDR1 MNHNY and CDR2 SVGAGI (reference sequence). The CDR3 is CASSFPGQGGGQPQHF. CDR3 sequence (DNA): TGTGCCAGCAGTTTCCCTGGACAGGGAGGAGGGCAGCCCCAGCATTTT.

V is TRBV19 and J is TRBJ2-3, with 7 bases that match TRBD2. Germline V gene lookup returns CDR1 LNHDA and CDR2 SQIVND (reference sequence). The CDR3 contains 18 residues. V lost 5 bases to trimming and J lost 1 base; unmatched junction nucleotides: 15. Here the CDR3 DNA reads TGTGCCAGTAGTTCAACCCGGTTTACCCGGGAGGGCACAGATACGCAGTATTTT. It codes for CASSSTRFTREGTDTQYF.

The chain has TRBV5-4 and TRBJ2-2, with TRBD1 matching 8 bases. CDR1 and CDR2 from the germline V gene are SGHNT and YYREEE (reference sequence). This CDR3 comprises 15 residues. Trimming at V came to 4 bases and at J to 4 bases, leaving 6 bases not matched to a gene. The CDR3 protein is CASSPFTGGTGELFF. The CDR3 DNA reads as TGTGCCAGCAGCCCGTTTACAGGGGGCACCGGGGAGCTGTTTTTT.

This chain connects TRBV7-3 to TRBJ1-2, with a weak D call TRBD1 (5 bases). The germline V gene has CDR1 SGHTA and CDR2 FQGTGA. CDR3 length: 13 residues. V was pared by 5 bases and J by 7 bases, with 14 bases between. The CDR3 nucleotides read TGTGCCAGCAGCACGGGGGAAGGGGTTGGCTACACCTTC. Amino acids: CASSTGEGVGYTF.

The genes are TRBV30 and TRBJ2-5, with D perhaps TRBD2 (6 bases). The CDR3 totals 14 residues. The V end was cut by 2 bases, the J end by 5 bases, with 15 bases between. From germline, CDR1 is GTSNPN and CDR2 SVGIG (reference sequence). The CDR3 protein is CAWSPGLHGETQYF. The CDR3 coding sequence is TGTGCCTGGAGTCCGGGACTTCATGGGGAGACCCAGTACTTC. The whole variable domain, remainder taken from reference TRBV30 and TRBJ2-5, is SQTIHQWPATLVQPVGSPLSLECTVEGTSNPNLYWYRQAAGRGLQLLFYSVGIGQISSEVPQNLSASRPQDRQFILSSKKLLLSDSGFYLCAWSPGLHGETQYFGPGTRLLVL.

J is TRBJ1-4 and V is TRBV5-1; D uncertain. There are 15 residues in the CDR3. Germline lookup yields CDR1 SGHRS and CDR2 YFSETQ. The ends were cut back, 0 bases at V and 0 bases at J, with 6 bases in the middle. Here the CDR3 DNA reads TGCGCCAGCAGCTTGGTCGGTTCAACTAATGAAAAACTGTTTTTT. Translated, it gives CASSLVGSTNEKLFF. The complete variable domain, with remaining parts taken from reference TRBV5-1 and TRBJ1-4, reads KAGVTQTPRYLIKTRGQQVTLSCSPISGHRSVSWYQQTPGQGLQFLFEYFSETQRNKGNFPGRFSGRQFSNSRSEMNVSTLELGDSALYLCASSLVGSTNEKLFFGSGTQLSVL.

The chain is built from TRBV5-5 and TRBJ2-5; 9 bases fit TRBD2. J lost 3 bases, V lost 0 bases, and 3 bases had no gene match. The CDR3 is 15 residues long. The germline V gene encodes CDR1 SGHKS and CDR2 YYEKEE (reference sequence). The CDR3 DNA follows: TGTGCCAGCAGCTTGGTGGTAGCGGGGGAAGAGACCCAGTACTTC. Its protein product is CASSLVVAGEETQYF.

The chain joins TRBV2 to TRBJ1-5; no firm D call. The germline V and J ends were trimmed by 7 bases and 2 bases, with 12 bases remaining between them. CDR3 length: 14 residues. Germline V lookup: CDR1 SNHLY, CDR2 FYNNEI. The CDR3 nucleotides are TGTGCCAGCAAACCTGGGGAGGGCAATCAGCCCCAGCATTTT. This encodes CASKPGEGNQPQHF.

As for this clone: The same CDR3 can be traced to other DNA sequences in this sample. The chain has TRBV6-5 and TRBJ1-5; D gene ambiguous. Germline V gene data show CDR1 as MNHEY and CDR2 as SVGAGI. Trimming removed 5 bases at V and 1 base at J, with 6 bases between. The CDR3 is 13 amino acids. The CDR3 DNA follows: TGTGCCAGCAGTCTAGCCAGCAATCAGCCCCAGCATTTT. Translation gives CASSLASNQPQHF.

The CDR3 loop is CASSESRGDTNEKLFF. For the CDR3, the DNA is TGTGCCAGCAGTGAAAGTCGGGGGGATACTAATGAAAAACTGTTTTTT. The chain employs TRBV6-1 and TRBJ1-4; the D gene is possibly TRBD1 (5 bases). V lost 2 bases to trimming and J lost 2 bases, with 12 bases between them. CDR1 is MNHNS, CDR2 SASEGT, per germline. CDR3 size: 16 residues.

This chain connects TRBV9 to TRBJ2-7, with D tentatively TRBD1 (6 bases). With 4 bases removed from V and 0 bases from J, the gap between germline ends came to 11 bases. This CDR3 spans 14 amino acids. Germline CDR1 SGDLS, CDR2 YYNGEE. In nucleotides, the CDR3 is TGTGCCAGCAGCCCCTGGGACAACTCCTACGAGCAGTACTTC. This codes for CASSPWDNSYEQYF.

CDR3 loop: CASSLGLTSGANVLTF. CDR3 DNA sequence: TGCGCCAGCAGCTTGGGACTGACCTCTGGGGCCAACGTCCTGACTTTC. The V gene is TRBV5-1, the J gene TRBJ2-6; no firm D call. V was cut by 0 bases and J by 0 bases, with 7 bases left in between. From germline, CDR1 is SGHRS and CDR2 YFSETQ. This CDR3 region has 16 residues. The variable domain in full, with the rest retrieved from reference TRBV5-1 and TRBJ2-6, is KAGVTQTPRYLIKTRGQQVTLSCSPISGHRSVSWYQQTPGQGLQFLFEYFSETQRNKGNFPGRFSGRQFSNSRSEMNVSTLELGDSALYLCASSLGLTSGANVLTFGAGSRLTVL.

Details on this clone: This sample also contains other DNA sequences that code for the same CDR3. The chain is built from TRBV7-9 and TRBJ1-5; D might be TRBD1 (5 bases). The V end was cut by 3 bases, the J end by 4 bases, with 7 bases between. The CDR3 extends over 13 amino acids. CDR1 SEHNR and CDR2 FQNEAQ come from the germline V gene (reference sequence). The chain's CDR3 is CASSFQGNQPQHF. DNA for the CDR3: TGTGCCAGCAGCTTCCAGGGTAATCAGCCCCAGCATTTT.

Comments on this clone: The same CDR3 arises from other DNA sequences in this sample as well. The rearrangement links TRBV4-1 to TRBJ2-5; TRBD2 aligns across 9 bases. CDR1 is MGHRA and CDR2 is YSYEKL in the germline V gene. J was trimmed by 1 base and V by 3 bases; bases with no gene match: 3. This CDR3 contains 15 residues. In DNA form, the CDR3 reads TGCGCCAGCAGCCACCTAGCGGGGACCCAAGAGACCCAGTACTTC. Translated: CASSHLAGTQETQYF.

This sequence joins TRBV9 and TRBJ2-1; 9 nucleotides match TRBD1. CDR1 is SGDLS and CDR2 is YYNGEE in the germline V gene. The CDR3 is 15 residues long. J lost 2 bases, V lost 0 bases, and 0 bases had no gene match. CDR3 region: CASSVGQGAYNEQFF. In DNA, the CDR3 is TGTGCCAGCAGCGTAGGACAGGGGGCCTACAATGAGCAGTTCTTC.

In DNA, the CDR3 is TGTGCCAGCAGTCTAAGGGGGTTCATCCCCTACAATGAGCAGTTCTTC. Its translation: CASSLRGFIPYNEQFF. The V call is TRBV2, the J call TRBJ2-1; possible D gene TRBD1, 6 bases. The CDR3 contains 16 residues. CDR1 and CDR2 from the germline V gene are SNHLY and FYNNEI. V shed 5 bases and J shed 2 bases, with 16 bases lying between them.

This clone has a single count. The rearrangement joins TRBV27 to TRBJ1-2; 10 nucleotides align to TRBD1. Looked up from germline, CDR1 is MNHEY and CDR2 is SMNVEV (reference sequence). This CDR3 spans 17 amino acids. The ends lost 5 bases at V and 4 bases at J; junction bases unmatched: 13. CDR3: CASSLGQGPLDGYGYTF. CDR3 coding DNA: TGTGCCAGCAGTCTGGGACAGGGGCCATTGGACGGCTATGGCTACACCTTC.

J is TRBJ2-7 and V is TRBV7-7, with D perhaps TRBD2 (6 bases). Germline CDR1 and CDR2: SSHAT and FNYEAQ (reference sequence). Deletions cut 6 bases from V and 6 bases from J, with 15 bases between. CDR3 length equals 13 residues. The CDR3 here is CASSFRDSGEQYF. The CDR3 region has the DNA TGTGCCAGCAGTTTCCGGGACTCAGGCGAGCAGTACTTC.

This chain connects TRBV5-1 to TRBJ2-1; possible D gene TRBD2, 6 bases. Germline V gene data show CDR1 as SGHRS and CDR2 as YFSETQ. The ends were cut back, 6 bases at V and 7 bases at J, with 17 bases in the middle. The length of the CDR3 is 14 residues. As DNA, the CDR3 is TGCGCCAGCAATCCCGGGGGATGGGGGAATGAGCAGTTCTTC. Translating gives CASNPGGWGNEQFF.

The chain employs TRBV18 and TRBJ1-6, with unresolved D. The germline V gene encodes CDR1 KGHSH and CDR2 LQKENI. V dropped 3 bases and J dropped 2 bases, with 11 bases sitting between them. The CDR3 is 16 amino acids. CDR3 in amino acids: CASSPSEVTYNSPLHF. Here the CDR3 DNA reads TGTGCCAGCTCACCCTCGGAGGTGACCTATAATTCACCCCTCCACTTT.

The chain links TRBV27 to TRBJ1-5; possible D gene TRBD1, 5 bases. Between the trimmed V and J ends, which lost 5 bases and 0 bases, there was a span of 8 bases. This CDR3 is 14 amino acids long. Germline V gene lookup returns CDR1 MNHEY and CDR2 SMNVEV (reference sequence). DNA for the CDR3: TGTGCCAGCAGTCCCAGGGATAGCAATCAGCCCCAGCATTTT. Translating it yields CASSPRDSNQPQHF.

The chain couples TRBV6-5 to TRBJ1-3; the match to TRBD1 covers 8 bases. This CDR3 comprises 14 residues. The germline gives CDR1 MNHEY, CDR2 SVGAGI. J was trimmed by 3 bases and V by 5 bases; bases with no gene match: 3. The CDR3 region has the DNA TGTGCCAGCAGTCCGGACAGGGTTGGAAACACCATATATTTT. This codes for CASSPDRVGNTIYF.

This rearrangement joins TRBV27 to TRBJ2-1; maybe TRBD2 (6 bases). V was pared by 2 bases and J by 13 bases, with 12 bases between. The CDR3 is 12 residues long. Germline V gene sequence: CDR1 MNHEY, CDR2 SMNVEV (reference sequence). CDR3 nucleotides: TGTGCCAGCAGTTTAGGGGACTCCTACCAGTTCTTC. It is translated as CASSLGDSYQFF.

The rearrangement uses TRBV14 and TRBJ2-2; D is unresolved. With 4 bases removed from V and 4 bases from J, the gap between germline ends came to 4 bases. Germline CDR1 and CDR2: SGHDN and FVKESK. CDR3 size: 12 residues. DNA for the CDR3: TGTGCCAGCAGCCCAATCACCGGGGAGCTGTTTTTT. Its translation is CASSPITGELFF.

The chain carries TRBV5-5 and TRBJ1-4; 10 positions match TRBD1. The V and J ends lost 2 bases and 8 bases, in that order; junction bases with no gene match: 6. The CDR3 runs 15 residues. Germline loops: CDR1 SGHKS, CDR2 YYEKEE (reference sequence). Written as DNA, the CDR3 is TGTGCCAGCAGCTTTTCCGGGACAGGGGACGAAAAACTGTTTTTT. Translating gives CASSFSGTGDEKLFF.